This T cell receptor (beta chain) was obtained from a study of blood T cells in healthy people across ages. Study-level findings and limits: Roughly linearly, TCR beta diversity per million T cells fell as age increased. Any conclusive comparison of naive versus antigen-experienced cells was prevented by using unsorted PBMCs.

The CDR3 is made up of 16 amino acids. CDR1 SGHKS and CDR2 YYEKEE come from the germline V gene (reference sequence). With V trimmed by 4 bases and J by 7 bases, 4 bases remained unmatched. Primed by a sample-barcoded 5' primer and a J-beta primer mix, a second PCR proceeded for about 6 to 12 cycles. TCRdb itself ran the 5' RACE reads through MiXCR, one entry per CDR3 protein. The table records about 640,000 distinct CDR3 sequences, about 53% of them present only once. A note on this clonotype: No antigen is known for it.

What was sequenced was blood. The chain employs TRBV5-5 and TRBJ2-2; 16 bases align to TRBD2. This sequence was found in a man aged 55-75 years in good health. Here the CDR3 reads CASSLGLAGGLGELFF. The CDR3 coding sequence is TGTGCCAGCAGCCTGGGACTAGCGGGGGGGCTCGGGGAGCTGTTTTTT. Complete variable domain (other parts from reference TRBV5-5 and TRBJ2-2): DAGVTQSPTHLIKTRGQQVTLRCSPISGHKSVSWYQQVLGQGPQFIFQYYEKEERGRGNFPDRFSARQFPNYSSELNVNALLLGDSALYLCASSLGLAGGLGELFFGEGSRLTVL.